This T cell receptor (beta chain) was retrieved from a study of beta chain features in type 1 diabetes. Findings and caveats of the study: Insertion counts at VDJ junctions were lower in type 1 diabetes patients, who also showed more deletions there. Across all four CD4+ subsets, people with type 1 diabetes showed modestly shorter TCRB CDR3s.

A remark on this clone: Its specificity is not known.

Expressed TCRB transcripts were sequenced after all isolated RNA was converted to cDNA. Reads from naive, central memory and regulatory T cell samples averaged around 3.5 million. The table came from immunoSEQ multiplex PCR; TCRdb's copy has only in-frame clones and leaves some out. Of some 120,000 clones detected, 17% appear once; the ten largest clones hold roughly 2.6%. The TCR originated in a man in his late teens or twenties with type 1 diabetes. Sequencing was done on a sample of central memory CD4+ T cells from blood.

CDR3 sequence reads: CASSVTGGGHEQYF. In nucleotides, the CDR3 is TGTGCCAGCAGCGTGACAGGGGGCGGTCACGAGCAGTACTTC. The chain is built from TRBV5-4 and TRBJ2-7, with 10 positions matching TRBD1. After removal of 4 bases from V and 5 bases from J, the junction contained 6 bases not matched to a gene. CDR1 is SGHNT, CDR2 YYREEE, per germline (reference sequence). The CDR3 has 14 residues.